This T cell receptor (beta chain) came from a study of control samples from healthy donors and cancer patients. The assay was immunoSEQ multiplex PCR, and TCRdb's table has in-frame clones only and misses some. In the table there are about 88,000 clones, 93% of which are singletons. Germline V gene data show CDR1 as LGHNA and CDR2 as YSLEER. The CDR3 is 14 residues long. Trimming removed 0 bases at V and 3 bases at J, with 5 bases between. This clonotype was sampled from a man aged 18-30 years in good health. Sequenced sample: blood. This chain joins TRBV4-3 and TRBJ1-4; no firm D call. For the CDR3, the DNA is TGCGCCAGCAGCCAAGACAGGTCTAATGAAAAACTGTTTTTT. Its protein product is CASSQDRSNEKLFF.